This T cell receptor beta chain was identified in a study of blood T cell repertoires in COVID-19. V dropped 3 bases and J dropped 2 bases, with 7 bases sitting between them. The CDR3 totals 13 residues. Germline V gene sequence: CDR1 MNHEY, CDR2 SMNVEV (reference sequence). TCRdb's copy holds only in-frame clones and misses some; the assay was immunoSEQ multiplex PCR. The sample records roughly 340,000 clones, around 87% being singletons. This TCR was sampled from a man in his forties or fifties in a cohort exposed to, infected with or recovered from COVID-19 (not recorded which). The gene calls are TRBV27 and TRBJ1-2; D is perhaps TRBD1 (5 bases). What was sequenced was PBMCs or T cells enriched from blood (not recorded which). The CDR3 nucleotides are TGTGCCAGCAGTTTTGCAGGGAACTATGGCTACACCTTC. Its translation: CASSFAGNYGYTF.